Following are 2 T cell receptor beta chains from one sample sequenced in a study of T-cell reconstitution after alpha-beta-depleted transplantation in children. A TCRbeta library incorporating unique molecular identifiers was prepared. TCRdb fed the PCR reads into MiXCR, producing one record per CDR3 protein. This table has 250,000 to 350,000 distinct CDR3 sequences, over 8% appearing once. The sequencing used PBMCs from the stem cell graft donor, collected from the stem cell graft. Receptor source: a human donor who donated a stem cell graft to a child with SCID.

This clonotype was detected a few times. The chain joins TRBV12-3 or TRBV12-4 to TRBJ2-1; D is possibly TRBD1 (5 bases). Between the trimmed V and J ends, which lost 0 bases and 3 bases, there was a span of 12 bases. The CDR3 covers 16 residues. CDR3 sequence reads: CASSLAQGGIYNEQFF. For the CDR3, the DNA is TGTGCCAGCAGTTTAGCCCAGGGTGGGATCTACAATGAGCAGTTCTTC.

Only a few counts were recorded for this clonotype. V and J are TRBV20-1 and TRBJ2-1; D is undetermined. The germline CDR1 and CDR2 sequences are DFQATT and SNEGSKA (reference sequence). Trimming shortened V by 1 base and J by 0 bases, and 10 bases separated the two germline ends. CDR3 size: 15 residues. This chain's CDR3 is CSARVPARSYNEQFF. In DNA, the CDR3 is TGCAGTGCTAGAGTCCCAGCTCGCTCCTACAATGAGCAGTTCTTC.